This T cell receptor beta chain was profiled in a study of long-term antiretroviral therapy in people with HIV. Study summary: Collection dates of the earliest samples fall about a decade before the 2015 immediate-ART recommendation.

The V and J ends lost 4 bases and 1 base, in that order; junction bases with no gene match: 7. In germline, CDR1 is PRHDT, CDR2 FYEKMQ (reference sequence). The length of the CDR3 is 17 residues. The assay, immunoSEQ v3.0, was run at survey level. A target of roughly 40,000-55,000 T-cell genomes per sample was set for sequencing. Data came from immunoSEQ multiplex PCR; TCRdb stores just in-frame clones and leaves some out. The sample records 30,000 to 50,000 clones, approximately 87% being singletons. Sequenced here: unsorted PBMCs, sampled 1.2 years after starting antiretroviral therapy. This sequence joins TRBV13 and TRBJ2-6; TRBD1 agrees at 7 bases. This clonotype was sampled from a woman between 50 and 59 years old with HIV. The CDR3 sequence: CASSSGQVVSGANVLTF. In DNA, the CDR3 is TGTGCCAGCAGCTCCGGACAGGTGGTTTCTGGGGCCAACGTCCTGACTTTC.